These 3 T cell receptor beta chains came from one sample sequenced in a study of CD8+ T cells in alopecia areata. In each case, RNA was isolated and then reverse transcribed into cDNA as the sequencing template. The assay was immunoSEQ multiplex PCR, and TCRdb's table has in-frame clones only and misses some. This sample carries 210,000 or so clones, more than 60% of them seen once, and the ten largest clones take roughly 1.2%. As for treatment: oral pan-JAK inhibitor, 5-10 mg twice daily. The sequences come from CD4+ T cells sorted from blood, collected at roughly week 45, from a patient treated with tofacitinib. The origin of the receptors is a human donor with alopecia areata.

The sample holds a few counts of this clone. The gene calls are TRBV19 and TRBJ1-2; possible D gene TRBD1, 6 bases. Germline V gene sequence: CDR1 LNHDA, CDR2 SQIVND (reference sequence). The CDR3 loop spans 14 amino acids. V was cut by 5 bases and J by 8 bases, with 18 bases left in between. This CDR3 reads CASSQTTGFGGYTF. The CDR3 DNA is TGTGCCAGTAGTCAGACTACAGGGTTTGGCGGCTACACCTTC.

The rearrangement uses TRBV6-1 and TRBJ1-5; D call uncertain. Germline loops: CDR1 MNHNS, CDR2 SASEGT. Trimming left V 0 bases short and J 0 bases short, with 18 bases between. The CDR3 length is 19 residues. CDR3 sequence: CASSEALLGLTVSNQPQHF. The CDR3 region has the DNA TGTGCCAGCAGTGAAGCGCTTCTCGGCCTAACCGTTAGCAATCAGCCCCAGCATTTT.

The chain's CDR3 is CASSFSGRSYEQYF. CDR3 DNA: TGTGCCAGCAGCTTTTCAGGACGGTCCTACGAGCAGTACTTC. V and J are TRBV5-4 and TRBJ2-7; D is ambiguous. Trimming cost V 2 bases and J 1 base, with 10 bases left between them. The CDR3 has 14 amino acids. CDR1 SGHNT and CDR2 YYREEE come from the germline V gene (reference sequence).